This T cell receptor beta chain was sequenced during a study of glioma-infiltrating T cells. For this clonotype: Its matching antigen is unknown.

Amplification of TCR alpha and beta CDR3 regions from RNA used iRepertoire nested multiplex PCR. Tissue mRNA or PBMC total RNA, roughly 95-400 ng, went into one-step reverse transcription and amplification. MiXCR, applied by TCRdb to the multiplex PCR reads, yields one record per CDR3 protein. In the table there are fewer than 250,000 distinct CDR3 sequences, more than 25% of which are singletons. Germline loops: CDR1 DFQATT, CDR2 SNEGSKA (reference sequence). This CDR3 spans 14 amino acids. The V and J ends lost 6 bases and 3 bases, in that order; junction bases with no gene match: 8. Study-level findings and limits: Very few CDR3 sequences were shared between tissue and blood. Tissue-blood divergence was below expectation in non-neoplastic patients, above in gliomas.

J is TRBJ2-1 and V is TRBV20-1; 7 bases match TRBD2. The origin of this receptor is a human donor with low-grade glioma or glioblastoma, undergoing nonglioma brain surgery, or in good health (not recorded which). Material for sequencing was glioma tissue, nonneoplastic brain tissue, or PBMCs (not recorded which). The chain's CDR3 is CSALKGGYYNEQFF. The CDR3 DNA reads as TGCAGTGCCCTGAAGGGAGGGTACTACAATGAGCAGTTCTTC.